Given below is one T cell receptor beta chain in context. Libraries were prepared by immunoSEQ multiplex PCR; TCRdb keeps only in-frame clonotypes and omits some of them. The data hold 150,000 to 200,000 clones, with roughly 92% observed a single time. The germline V and J ends were trimmed by 2 bases and 5 bases, with 18 bases remaining between them. CDR1 SGHTA and CDR2 FQGNSA come from the germline V gene. The CDR3 contains 16 residues. The sample is drawn from a study of T cell responses to AZD1222 COVID-19 vaccine. Source: peripheral blood, taken 28 days after the second AZD1222 dose. This sequence joins TRBV7-2 and TRBJ2-5; D is uncertain. This TCR was recovered from an adult who received the AZD1222 COVID-19 vaccine. Here the CDR3 reads CASSLWARGAGETQYF. The DNA for the CDR3 is TGTGCCAGCAGCTTATGGGCCCGCGGAGCTGGGGAGACCCAGTACTTC.